The entry that follows covers one T cell receptor beta chain sequence. Antigen unknown. These data are taken from a study of blood T cells in healthy people across ages. Points from the study as a whole: Donors of long life had a larger count of naive CD4+ cells and greater diversity than aged donors.

The authors ran a second PCR of 7 to 11 cycles using a sample-barcoded 5' primer and a J-beta primer mix. TCRdb reprocessed the 5' RACE reads with MiXCR, giving one entry per CDR3 protein. The sample gives some 1.4 million distinct CDR3 sequences, approximately 42% of which show up once; around 8% is in the top ten. Trimming removed 7 bases from V and 9 bases from J; junction bases left unmatched: 11. This CDR3 has 13 amino acids. The germline CDR1 and CDR2 sequences are MNHEY and SVGEGT. The chain links TRBV6-2 or TRBV6-3 to TRBJ1-1, with 7 positions matching TRBD1. The source of this sequence is a woman under 30 in good health. Sequencing was done on a sample of blood. CDR3 protein: CASMGSWDRKAFF. The CDR3 DNA follows: TGTGCCAGCATGGGCTCGTGGGACAGAAAAGCTTTCTTT.